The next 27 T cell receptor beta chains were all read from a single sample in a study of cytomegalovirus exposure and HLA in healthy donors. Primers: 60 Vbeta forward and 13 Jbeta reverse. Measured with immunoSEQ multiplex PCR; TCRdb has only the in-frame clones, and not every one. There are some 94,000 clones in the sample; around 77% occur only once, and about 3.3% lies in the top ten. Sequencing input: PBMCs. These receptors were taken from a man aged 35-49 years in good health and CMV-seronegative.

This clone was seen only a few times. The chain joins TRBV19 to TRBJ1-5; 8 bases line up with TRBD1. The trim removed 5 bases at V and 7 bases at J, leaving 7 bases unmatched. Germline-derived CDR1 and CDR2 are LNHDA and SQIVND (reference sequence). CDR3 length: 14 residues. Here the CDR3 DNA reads TGTGCCAGTAGTCGAGGACAGGGTTCGCAGCCCCAGCATTTT. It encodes CASSRGQGSQPQHF.

The DNA of the CDR3 is TGTGCCAGCAGCCAGTCAGATACGCAGTATTTT. This codes for CASSQSDTQYF. The rearrangement links TRBV7-9 to TRBJ2-3, with D hard to call. CDR3 size: 11 residues. With 5 bases removed from V and 4 bases from J, the gap between germline ends came to 4 bases. Germline assignment: CDR1 SEHNR and CDR2 FQNEAQ (reference sequence).

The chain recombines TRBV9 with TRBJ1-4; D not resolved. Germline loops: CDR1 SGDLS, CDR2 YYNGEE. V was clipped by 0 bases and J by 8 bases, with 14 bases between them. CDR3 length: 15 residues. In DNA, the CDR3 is TGTGCCAGCAGCGTAGGAAACTCCGTGGTAGAAAAACTGTTTTTT. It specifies CASSVGNSVVEKLFF.

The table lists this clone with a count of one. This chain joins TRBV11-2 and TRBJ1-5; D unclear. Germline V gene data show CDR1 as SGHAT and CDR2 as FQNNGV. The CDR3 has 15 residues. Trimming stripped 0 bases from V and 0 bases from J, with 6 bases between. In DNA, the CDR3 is TGTGCCAGCAGCTTAGACGGAGGTAGCAATCAGCCCCAGCATTTT. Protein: CASSLDGGSNQPQHF.

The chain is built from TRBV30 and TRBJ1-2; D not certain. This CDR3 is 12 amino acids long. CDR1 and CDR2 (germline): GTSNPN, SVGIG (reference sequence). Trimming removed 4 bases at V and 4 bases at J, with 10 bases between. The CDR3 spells CAWTATSYGYTF. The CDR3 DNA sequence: TGTGCCTGGACAGCGACCAGCTATGGCTACACCTTC.

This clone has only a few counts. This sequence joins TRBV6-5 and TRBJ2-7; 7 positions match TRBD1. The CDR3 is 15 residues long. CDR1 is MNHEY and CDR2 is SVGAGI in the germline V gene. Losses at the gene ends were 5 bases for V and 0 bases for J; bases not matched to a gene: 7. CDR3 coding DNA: TGTGCCAGCAGTCCACAGGGGACCGTCTCCTACGAGCAGTACTTC. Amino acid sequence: CASSPQGTVSYEQYF.

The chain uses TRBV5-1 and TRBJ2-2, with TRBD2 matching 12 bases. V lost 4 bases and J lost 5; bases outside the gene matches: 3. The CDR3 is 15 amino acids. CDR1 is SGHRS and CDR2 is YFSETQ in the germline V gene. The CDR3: CASSPLAGGTGELFF. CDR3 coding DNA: TGCGCCAGCAGCCCTCTAGCGGGGGGGACCGGGGAGCTGTTTTTT.

The CDR3 DNA is TGTGCCAGCAGTTCACTGGGGATTGCGACAGGGGGCAATCCCCGTGGAAACACCATATATTTT. Protein: CASSSLGIATGGNPRGNTIYF. The rearrangement links TRBV28 to TRBJ1-3, with TRBD1 matching over 10 bases. Looked up from germline, CDR1 is MDHEN and CDR2 is SYDVKM. The V gene end was trimmed by 4 bases and the J gene end by 3 bases; junction bases not matched to a gene: 21. This CDR3 is 21 amino acids long.

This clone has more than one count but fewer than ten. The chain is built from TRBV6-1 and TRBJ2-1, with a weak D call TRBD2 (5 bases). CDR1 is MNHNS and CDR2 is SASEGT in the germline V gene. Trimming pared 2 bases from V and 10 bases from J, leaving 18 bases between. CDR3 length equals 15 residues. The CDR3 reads CASSERRFPLAEQFF. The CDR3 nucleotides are TGTGCCAGCAGTGAACGGCGGTTCCCTTTAGCGGAGCAGTTCTTC.

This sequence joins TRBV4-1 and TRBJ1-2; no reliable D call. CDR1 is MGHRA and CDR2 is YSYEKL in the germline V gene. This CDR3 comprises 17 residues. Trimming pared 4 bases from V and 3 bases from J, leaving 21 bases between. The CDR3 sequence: CASSLKEGSLLDYGYTF. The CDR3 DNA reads TGCGCCAGCAGCCTTAAGGAGGGATCGCTACTTGACTATGGCTACACCTTC.

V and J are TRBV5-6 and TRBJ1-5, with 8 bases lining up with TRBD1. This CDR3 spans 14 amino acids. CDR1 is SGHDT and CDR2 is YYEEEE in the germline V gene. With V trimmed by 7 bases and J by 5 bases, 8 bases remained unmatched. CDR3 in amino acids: CASGQGTGHQPQHF. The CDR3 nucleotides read TGTGCCAGCGGTCAGGGGACAGGTCATCAGCCCCAGCATTTT.

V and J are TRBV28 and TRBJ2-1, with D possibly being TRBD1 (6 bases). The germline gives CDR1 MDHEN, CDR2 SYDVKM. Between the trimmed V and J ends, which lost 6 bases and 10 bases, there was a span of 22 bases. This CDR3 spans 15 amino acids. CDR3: CASSLTLTGREEQFF. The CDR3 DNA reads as TGTGCCAGCAGCTTAACCCTGACAGGTCGGGAAGAGCAGTTCTTC.

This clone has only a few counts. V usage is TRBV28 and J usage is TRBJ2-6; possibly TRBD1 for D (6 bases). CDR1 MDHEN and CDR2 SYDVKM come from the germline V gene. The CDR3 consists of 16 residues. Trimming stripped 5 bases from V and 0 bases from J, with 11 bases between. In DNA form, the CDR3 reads TGTGCCAGCAGTCCGGACAGTCCCTCTGGGGCCAACGTCCTGACTTTC. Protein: CASSPDSPSGANVLTF.

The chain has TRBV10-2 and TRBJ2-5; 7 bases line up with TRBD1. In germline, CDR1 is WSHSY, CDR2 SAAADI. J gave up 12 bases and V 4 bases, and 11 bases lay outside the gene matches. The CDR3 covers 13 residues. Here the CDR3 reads CASSVSAGTEEYF. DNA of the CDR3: TGCGCCAGCAGTGTCTCCGCCGGGACAGAAGAGTACTTC.

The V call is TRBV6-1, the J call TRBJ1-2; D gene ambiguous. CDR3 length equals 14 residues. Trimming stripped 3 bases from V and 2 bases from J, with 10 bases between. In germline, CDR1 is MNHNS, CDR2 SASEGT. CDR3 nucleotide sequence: TGTGCCAGCAGTGATACGGGTTGGAACTATGGCTACACCTTC. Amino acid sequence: CASSDTGWNYGYTF.

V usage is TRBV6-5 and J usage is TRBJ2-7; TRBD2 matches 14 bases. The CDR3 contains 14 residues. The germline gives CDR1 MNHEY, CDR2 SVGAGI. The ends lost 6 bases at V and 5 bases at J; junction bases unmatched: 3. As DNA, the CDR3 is TGTGCCAGCAGGGGACTAGCGGGAGACCACGAGCAGTACTTC. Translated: CASRGLAGDHEQYF.

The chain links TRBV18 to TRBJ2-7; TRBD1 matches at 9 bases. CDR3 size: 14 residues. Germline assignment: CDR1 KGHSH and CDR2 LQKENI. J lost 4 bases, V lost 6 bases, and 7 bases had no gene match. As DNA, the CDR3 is TGTGCCAGCTCCACGGGACAGGGTCCGTACGAGCAGTACTTC. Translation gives CASSTGQGPYEQYF.

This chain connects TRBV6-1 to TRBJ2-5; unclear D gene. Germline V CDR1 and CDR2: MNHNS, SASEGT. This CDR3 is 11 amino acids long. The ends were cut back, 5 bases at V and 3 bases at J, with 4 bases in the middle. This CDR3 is CASSPKETQYF. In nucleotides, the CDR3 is TGTGCCAGCAGTCCCAAAGAGACCCAGTACTTC.

Here the CDR3 reads CASSVDRGLSGELFF. In DNA, the CDR3 is TGTGCCAGCAGTGTAGACAGGGGGTTGTCCGGGGAGCTGTTTTTT. This chain uses TRBV6-1 with TRBJ2-2, with TRBD1 matching 9 bases. The junction had 6 bases not matched to a gene; V was cut back by 4 bases and J by 6 bases. Looked up from germline, CDR1 is MNHNS and CDR2 is SASEGT. The CDR3 runs 15 residues.

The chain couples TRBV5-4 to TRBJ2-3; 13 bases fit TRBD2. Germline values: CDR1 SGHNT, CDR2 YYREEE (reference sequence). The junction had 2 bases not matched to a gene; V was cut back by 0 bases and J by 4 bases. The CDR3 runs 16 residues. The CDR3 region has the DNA TGTGCCAGCAGCTTGGGGACTAGCGGGGGTGCAGATACGCAGTATTTT. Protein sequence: CASSLGTSGGADTQYF. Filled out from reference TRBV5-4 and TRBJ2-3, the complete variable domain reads ETGVTQSPTHLIKTRGQQVTLRCSSQSGHNTVSWYQQALGQGPQFIFQYYREEENGRGNFPPRFSGLQFPNYSSELNVNALELDDSALYLCASSLGTSGGADTQYFGPGTRLTVL.

The CDR3 sequence is CASYTGGGADTQYF. The CDR3 DNA reads TGTGCCAGCTATACAGGGGGAGGGGCAGATACGCAGTATTTT. This chain connects TRBV28 to TRBJ2-3; D perhaps matches TRBD1 (8 bases). Germline V CDR1 and CDR2: MDHEN, SYDVKM. V lost 8 bases, J lost 4 bases, and 16 bases lay in between. This CDR3 has 14 residues.

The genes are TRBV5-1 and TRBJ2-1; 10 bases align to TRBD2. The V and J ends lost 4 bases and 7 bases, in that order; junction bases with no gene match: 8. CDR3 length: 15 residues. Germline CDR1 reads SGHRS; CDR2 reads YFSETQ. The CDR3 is CASSLSGGAGNEQFF. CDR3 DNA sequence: TGCGCCAGCAGCCTGAGCGGGGGGGCTGGGAATGAGCAGTTCTTC.

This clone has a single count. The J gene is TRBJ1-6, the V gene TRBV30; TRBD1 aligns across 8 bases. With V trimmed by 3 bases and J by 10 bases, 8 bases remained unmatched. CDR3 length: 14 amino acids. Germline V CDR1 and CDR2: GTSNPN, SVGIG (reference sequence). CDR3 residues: CAWSARQGRSPLHF. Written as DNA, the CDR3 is TGTGCCTGGAGCGCCCGACAGGGGAGATCACCCCTCCACTTT.

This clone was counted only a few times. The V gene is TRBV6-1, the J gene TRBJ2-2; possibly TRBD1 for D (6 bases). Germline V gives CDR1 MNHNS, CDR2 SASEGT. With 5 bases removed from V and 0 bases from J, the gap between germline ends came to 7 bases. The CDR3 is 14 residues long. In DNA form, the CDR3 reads TGTGCCAGCAGTAGACAGGCGAACACCGGGGAGCTGTTTTTT. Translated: CASSRQANTGELFF.

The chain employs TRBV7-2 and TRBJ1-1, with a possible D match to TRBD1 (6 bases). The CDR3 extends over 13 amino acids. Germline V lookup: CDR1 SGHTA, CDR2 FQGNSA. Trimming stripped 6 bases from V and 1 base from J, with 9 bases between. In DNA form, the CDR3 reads TGTGCCAGCAGGAACAGGGCGAACACTGAAGCTTTCTTT. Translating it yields CASRNRANTEAFF.

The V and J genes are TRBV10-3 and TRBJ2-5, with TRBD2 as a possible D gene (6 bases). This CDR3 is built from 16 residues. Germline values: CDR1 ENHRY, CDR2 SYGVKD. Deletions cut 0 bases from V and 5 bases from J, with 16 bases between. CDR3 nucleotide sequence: TGTGCCATCAGTGAGTCTGGAGGCGGCGGGGCCGAGACCCAGTACTTC. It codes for CAISESGGGGAETQYF.

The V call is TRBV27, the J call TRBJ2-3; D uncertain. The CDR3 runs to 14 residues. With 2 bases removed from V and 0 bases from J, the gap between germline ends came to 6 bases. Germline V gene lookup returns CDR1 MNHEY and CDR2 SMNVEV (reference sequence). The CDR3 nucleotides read TGTGCCAGCAGTTTAGAGCGAAGCACAGATACGCAGTATTTT. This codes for CASSLERSTDTQYF.